Each of the 17 T cell receptor beta chains below was sequenced from the same sample in a study of T cell responses to AZD1222 COVID-19 vaccine (dated by TCRdb to the early 2020s). The time point label here, explained by the study, means: baseline before first vaccination. Libraries were made using the immunoSEQ multiplex PCR assay. Not all clones reach the TCRdb copy of this immuneACCESS table, which keeps in-frame sequences only. Checked studies attribute under half of the gap to unresolved V genes and leave the rest unexplained. The sample table contains approximately 180,000 clones; only one count was recorded for roughly nine tenths of them. The top ten constitute under 2% of the sample. The starting material was peripheral blood, obtained on day 0 of AZD1222 vaccination. Receptor source: an adult in good health.

The genes are TRBV4-1 and TRBJ2-7; TRBD2 aligns across 9 bases. The germline V gene has CDR1 MGHRA and CDR2 YSYEKL. This CDR3 spans 15 amino acids. V lost 1 base, J lost 3 bases, and 4 bases stayed unmatched. The chain's CDR3 is CASSQALAGNYEQYF. The CDR3 DNA reads as TGCGCCAGCAGCCAAGCCCTAGCGGGAAACTACGAGCAGTACTTC.

This chain joins TRBV18 and TRBJ1-3; 7 nucleotides line up with TRBD1. The V gene's germline CDR1 is KGHSH and CDR2 LQKENI. The CDR3 runs 15 residues. J was trimmed by 0 bases and V by 3 bases; bases with no gene match: 2. The CDR3 coding sequence is TGTGCCAGCTCACCGACAGGGCACTCTGGAAACACCATATATTTT. Translated, it gives CASSPTGHSGNTIYF.

The V call is TRBV9, the J call TRBJ1-3; D not certain. Trimming left V 4 bases short and J 13 bases short, with 15 bases between. CDR3 size: 12 residues. Germline V gene lookup returns CDR1 SGDLS and CDR2 YYNGEE. CDR3 sequence: CASSPGPRGIYF. DNA of the CDR3: TGTGCCAGCAGCCCCGGGCCTCGGGGAATATATTTT.

V usage is TRBV10-1 and J usage is TRBJ1-1; maybe TRBD1 (5 bases). CDR1 and CDR2 from the germline V gene are WNHNN and SYGVQD (reference sequence). The CDR3 loop spans 14 amino acids. V lost 0 bases and J lost 3, with 8 bases in between. CDR3 sequence: CASSESGVDTEAFF. DNA of the CDR3: TGCGCCAGCAGTGAGTCGGGGGTTGACACTGAAGCTTTCTTT.

This chain links TRBV5-1 with TRBJ1-1, with D possibly TRBD1 on 6 matching bases. With 2 bases removed from V and 1 base from J, the gap between germline ends came to 9 bases. This CDR3 comprises 14 residues. Germline CDR1 is SGHRS and CDR2 is YFSETQ. In DNA form, the CDR3 reads TGCGCCAGCAGCTTACAACAGGGGAACACTGAAGCTTTCTTT. Translation: CASSLQQGNTEAFF.

Only a few counts were recorded for this clone. CDR3 residues: CAWSPVGTGRFYGYTF. The CDR3 DNA sequence: TGTGCCTGGAGCCCAGTAGGGACAGGGAGATTTTATGGCTACACCTTC. The chain recombines TRBV30 with TRBJ1-2; 9 bases map to TRBD1. With V trimmed by 3 bases and J by 5 bases, 13 bases remained unmatched. The CDR3 covers 16 residues. Germline V gene lookup returns CDR1 GTSNPN and CDR2 SVGIG (reference sequence).

The V and J genes are TRBV29-1 and TRBJ1-2, with D possibly being TRBD1 (6 bases). V lost 6 bases, J lost 7 bases, and 24 bases lay in between. CDR3 length: 15 amino acids. Germline loops: CDR1 SQVTM, CDR2 ANQGSEA. This CDR3 is CSVGDLGRGGAGYTF. The DNA for the CDR3 is TGCAGCGTGGGCGATCTCGGAAGGGGGGGCGCTGGCTACACCTTC.

The genes are TRBV6-5 and TRBJ2-1; 8 bases match TRBD1. Trimming took 5 bases from V and 10 from J; bases not matched to a gene: 10. The length of the CDR3 is 14 residues. CDR1 MNHEY and CDR2 SVGAGI come from the germline V gene. The DNA of the CDR3 is TGTGCCAGCAGTCCACAGGGGGGTCCAGGAGAGCAGTTCTTC. Its translation is CASSPQGGPGEQFF.

V is TRBV6-2 or TRBV6-3 and J is TRBJ2-3, with D perhaps matching TRBD2 (6 bases). The CDR3 extends over 15 amino acids. Trimming took off 6 bases at V and 2 bases at J, with 15 bases between the two ends. Looked up from germline, CDR1 is MNHEY and CDR2 is SVGEGT. The CDR3 DNA reads as TGTGCCAGCAGCCCCGCGACGGGGGTCACAGATACGCAGTATTTT. Translation: CASSPATGVTDTQYF.

This chain joins TRBV12-3 or TRBV12-4 and TRBJ1-1; unclear D gene. The CDR3 consists of 12 residues. V shed 1 base and J shed 2 bases, with 2 bases lying between them. The CDR3 DNA reads as TGTGCCAGCAGTTTAGTTAACACTGAAGCTTTCTTT. Translating it yields CASSLVNTEAFF.

V usage is TRBV19 and J usage is TRBJ2-6; D is unclear. Germline values: CDR1 LNHDA, CDR2 SQIVND (reference sequence). The CDR3 extends over 16 amino acids. V was trimmed by 3 bases and J by 3 bases, leaving 12 bases between them. In DNA form, the CDR3 reads TGTGCCAGTAGTATCCCGCTTGGGCTTGGGGCCAACGTCCTGACTTTC. Its translation: CASSIPLGLGANVLTF.

The chain recombines TRBV4-2 with TRBJ2-1; D may be TRBD2 (5 bases). CDR3 length: 16 residues. Germline loops: CDR1 LGHNA, CDR2 YNFKEQ. V was trimmed by 4 bases and J by 2 bases, leaving 15 bases between them. The CDR3 spells CASSPQERTTYNEQFF. CDR3 DNA sequence: TGTGCCAGCAGCCCCCAGGAGCGGACCACCTACAATGAGCAGTTCTTC.

The chain combines TRBV11-1 with TRBJ2-1; TRBD2 matches 8 bases. This CDR3 comprises 15 residues. Trimming cost V 4 bases and J 8 bases; bases outside gene matches: 10. Germline-derived CDR1 and CDR2 are SGHAT and FQDESV (reference sequence). As DNA, the CDR3 is TGTGCCAGCAGCTCCCCCGGGACTAGTGTATATGAGCAGTTCTTC. Residues: CASSSPGTSVYEQFF.

This rearrangement joins TRBV5-3 to TRBJ2-7; 9 bases match TRBD1. TRBV5-3 is designated an ORF whose function remains uncertain. With V trimmed by 0 bases and J by 1 base, 5 bases remained unmatched. CDR3 length: 16 residues. The CDR3 DNA follows: TGTGCCAGAAGCTTGGGCCGGGACAGGGAATCCTACGAGCAGTACGTC. Protein product: CARSLGRDRESYEQYV.

The rearrangement links TRBV6-4 to TRBJ2-2; no clear D. This CDR3 is 13 amino acids long. Trimming took 3 bases from V and 5 from J, leaving 7 bases between them. In germline, CDR1 is MRHNA, CDR2 SNTAGT. CDR3 in amino acids: CASSEGSTGELFF. CDR3 DNA: TGTGCCAGCAGTGAAGGTTCGACCGGGGAGCTGTTTTTT.

V is TRBV5-1 and J is TRBJ1-1; D uncertain. The CDR3 loop spans 14 amino acids. Looked up from germline, CDR1 is SGHRS and CDR2 is YFSETQ. V lost 7 bases to trimming and J lost 5 bases, with 18 bases between them. DNA for the CDR3: TGCGCCAGCGGCCTTTCCTCCGGAAGGACTGAAGCTTTCTTT. Its translation is CASGLSSGRTEAFF.

J is TRBJ2-5 and V is TRBV28; 12 bases fit TRBD1. The CDR3 is 18 amino acids. V gave up 6 bases and J gave up 0 bases; unmatched junction bases: 11. Germline CDR1 and CDR2: MDHEN and SYDVKM. CDR3 sequence reads: CASSLGQGAFSYQETQYF. The CDR3, as DNA: TGTGCCAGCAGCCTGGGACAGGGGGCTTTTTCGTACCAAGAGACCCAGTACTTC. Drawing the rest from reference TRBV28 and TRBJ2-5, the complete variable domain is DVKVTQSSRYLVKRTGEKVFLECVQDMDHENMFWYRQDPGLGLRLIYFSYDVKMKEKGDIPEGYSVSREKKERFSLILESASTNQTSMYLCASSLGQGAFSYQETQYFGPGTRLLVL.